The T cell receptor beta chain described here comes from a study of T cell responses to AZD1222 COVID-19 vaccine. This clone was found a few times. V lost 3 bases, J lost 7 bases, and 6 bases lay in between. CDR1 and CDR2 (germline): MRHNA, SNTAGT. The CDR3 spans 11 residues. Pooled samples include second doses given at about 4 or 12 weeks. Here immunoSEQ multiplex PCR was the method, and the copy in TCRdb shows in-frame clones only, minus some. The profile shows some 170,000 clones, more than 85% of them singletons. J is TRBJ1-2 and V is TRBV6-4; D uncertain. The input for sequencing was peripheral blood, taken 28 days after the second AZD1222 dose. This receptor was taken from an adult who received the AZD1222 COVID-19 vaccine. The DNA of the CDR3 is TGTGCCAGCAGTGAGGGTGGTGGCTACACCTTC. Its protein product is CASSEGGGYTF.